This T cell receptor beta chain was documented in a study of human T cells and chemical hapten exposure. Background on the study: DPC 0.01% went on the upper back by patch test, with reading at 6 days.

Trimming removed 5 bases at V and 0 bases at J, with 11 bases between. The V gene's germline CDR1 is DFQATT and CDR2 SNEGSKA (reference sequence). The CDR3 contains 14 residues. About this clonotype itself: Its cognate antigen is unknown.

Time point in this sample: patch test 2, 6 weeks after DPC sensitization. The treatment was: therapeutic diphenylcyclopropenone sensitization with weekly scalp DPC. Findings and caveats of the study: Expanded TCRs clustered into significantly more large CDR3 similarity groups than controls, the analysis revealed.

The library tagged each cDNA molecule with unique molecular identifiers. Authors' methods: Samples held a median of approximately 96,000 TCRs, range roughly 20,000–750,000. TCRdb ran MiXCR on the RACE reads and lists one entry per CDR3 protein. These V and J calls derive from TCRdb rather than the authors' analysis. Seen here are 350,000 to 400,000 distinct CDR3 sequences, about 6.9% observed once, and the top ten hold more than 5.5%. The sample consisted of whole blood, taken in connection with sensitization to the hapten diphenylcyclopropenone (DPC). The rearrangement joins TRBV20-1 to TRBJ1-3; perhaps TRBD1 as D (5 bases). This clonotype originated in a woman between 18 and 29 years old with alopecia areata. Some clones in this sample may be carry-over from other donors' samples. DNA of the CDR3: TGCAGTGCTGTTAGACAGATCTCTGGAAACACCATATATTTT. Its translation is CSAVRQISGNTIYF.